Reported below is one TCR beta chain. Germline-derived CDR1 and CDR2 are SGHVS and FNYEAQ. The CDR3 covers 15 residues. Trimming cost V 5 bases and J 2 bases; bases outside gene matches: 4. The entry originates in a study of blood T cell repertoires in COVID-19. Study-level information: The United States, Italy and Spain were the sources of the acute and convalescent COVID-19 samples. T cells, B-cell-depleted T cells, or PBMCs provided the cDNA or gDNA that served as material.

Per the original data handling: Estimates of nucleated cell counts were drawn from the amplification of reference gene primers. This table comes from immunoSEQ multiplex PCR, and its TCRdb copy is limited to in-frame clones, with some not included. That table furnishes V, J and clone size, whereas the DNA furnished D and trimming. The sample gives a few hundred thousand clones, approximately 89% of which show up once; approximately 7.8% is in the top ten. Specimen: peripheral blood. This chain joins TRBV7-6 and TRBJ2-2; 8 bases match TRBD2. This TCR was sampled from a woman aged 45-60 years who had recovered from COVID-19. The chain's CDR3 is CASSPTSVNTGELFF. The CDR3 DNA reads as TGTGCCAGCAGCCCGACTAGCGTAAACACCGGGGAGCTGTTTTTT.